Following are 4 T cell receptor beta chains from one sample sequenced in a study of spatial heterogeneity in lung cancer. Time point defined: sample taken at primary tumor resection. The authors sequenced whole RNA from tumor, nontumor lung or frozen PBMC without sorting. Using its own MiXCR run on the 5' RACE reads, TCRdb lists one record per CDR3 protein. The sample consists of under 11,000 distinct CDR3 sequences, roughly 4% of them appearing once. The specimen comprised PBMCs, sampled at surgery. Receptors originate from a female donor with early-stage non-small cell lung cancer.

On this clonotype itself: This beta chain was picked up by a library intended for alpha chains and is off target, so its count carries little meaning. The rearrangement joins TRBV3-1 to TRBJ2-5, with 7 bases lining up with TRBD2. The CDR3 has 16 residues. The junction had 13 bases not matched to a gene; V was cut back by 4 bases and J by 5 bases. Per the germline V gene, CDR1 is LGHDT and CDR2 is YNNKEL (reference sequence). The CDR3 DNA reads TGTGCCAGCAGCCCCGGCGGCGCGGGAGCTAGTGAGACCCAGTACTTC. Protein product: CASSPGGAGASETQYF.

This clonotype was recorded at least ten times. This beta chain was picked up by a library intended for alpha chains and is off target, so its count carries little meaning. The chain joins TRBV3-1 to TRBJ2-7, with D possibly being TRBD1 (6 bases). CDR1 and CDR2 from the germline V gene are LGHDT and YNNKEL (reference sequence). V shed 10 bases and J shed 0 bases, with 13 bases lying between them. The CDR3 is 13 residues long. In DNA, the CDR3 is TGTGCCACTTCACAGGGAACCTCCTACGAGCAGTACTTC. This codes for CATSQGTSYEQYF.

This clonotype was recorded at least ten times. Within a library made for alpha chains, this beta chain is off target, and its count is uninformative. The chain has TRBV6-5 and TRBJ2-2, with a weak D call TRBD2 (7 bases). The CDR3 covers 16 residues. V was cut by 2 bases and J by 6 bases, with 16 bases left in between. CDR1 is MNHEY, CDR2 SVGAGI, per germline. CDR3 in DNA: TGTGCCAGCAGTTACCGTCCAGGGAGGGGGTCCGGGGAGCTGTTTTTT. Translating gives CASSYRPGRGSGELFF.

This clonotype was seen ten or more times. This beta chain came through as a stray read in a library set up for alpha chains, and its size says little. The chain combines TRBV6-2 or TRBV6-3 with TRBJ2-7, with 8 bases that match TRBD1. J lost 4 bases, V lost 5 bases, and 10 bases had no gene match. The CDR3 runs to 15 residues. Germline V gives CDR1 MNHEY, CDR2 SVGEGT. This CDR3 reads CASSHRGQGGYEQYF. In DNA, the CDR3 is TGTGCCAGCAGTCATCGCGGACAGGGCGGGTACGAGCAGTACTTC.